This T cell receptor (beta chain) was recovered during a study of T cell responses to AZD1222 COVID-19 vaccine. Overall study findings and caveats: Targets within unmutated variant regions were reportedly found for nearly half of spike-specific TCRs. Only after the peak T cell response were repertoires sampled. Baseline testing showed seropositivity in only 6 or 7 AZD1222 recipients. CD4 TCRs linked to vaccination spanned spike, dominating at 160-218 and 743-854.

Of note for this clone: Its antigen is unknown.

The germline gives CDR1 MNHEY, CDR2 SMNVEV (reference sequence). After removal of 4 bases from V and 10 bases from J, the junction contained 6 bases not matched to a gene. The CDR3 runs 12 residues. TCRdb's copy holds only in-frame clones and misses some; the assay was immunoSEQ multiplex PCR. The repertoire holds 140,000 or so clones, approximately 90% seen once, with around 1.5% in the top ten. The chain is built from TRBV27 and TRBJ1-1, with 7 positions matching TRBD1. The sequencing used peripheral blood, collected on day 0 of AZD1222 vaccination. The source of this sequence is an adult in good health. CDR3 loop: CASSSIRGGAFF. CDR3 bases: TGTGCCAGCAGTTCGATCAGGGGGGGAGCTTTCTTT.